Listed here are 32 T cell receptor beta chains from one sample, sequenced in a study of human T cells and chemical hapten exposure. TCRdb recomputed calls from the RACE reads with MiXCR, one row per CDR3 protein. The sample consists of about 80,000 distinct CDR3 sequences, 8.5% to 9.5% of them appearing once. Sample time point: healthy volunteer bleed at 6 weeks. Unfractionated whole blood yielded the extracted total RNA. Sample: whole blood. The receptors originated from a female donor in good health. Some clones in this sample may be carry-over from other donors' samples.

This clonotype was seen at least ten times. V is TRBV7-6 and J is TRBJ1-1; tentatively, D is TRBD1 (5 bases). The V and J ends lost 2 bases and 7 bases respectively, with 17 bases between them. The germline V gene has CDR1 SGHVS and CDR2 FNYEAQ. There are 15 residues in the CDR3. The CDR3 reads CASSLYSPLTDEAFF. As DNA, the CDR3 is TGTGCCAGCAGCTTATATTCCCCACTGACAGATGAAGCTTTCTTT.

This clonotype was counted only a few times. The V and J genes are TRBV18 and TRBJ2-3; a weak D match, TRBD1 (6 bases). Trimming stripped 3 bases from V and 4 bases from J, with 11 bases between. This CDR3 is 14 amino acids long. CDR1 and CDR2 from the germline V gene are KGHSH and LQKENI. The CDR3 protein is CASSPAGTPDTQYF. CDR3 nucleotide sequence: TGTGCCAGCTCACCGGCAGGGACACCAGATACGCAGTATTTT.

This clonotype appeared many times. The chain is built from TRBV4-3 and TRBJ1-1, with 7 bases fitting TRBD1. CDR1 is LGHNA, CDR2 YSLEER, per germline. J was trimmed by 0 bases and V by 4 bases; bases with no gene match: 2. The CDR3 runs to 14 residues. This CDR3 is CASSPGQMNTEAFF. The DNA of the CDR3 is TGCGCCAGCAGCCCGGGACAGATGAACACTGAAGCTTTCTTT.

This clonotype has only a few counts. A much bigger clone sits one base away, suggesting this may be a read error. The chain couples TRBV7-9 to TRBJ1-5; D unclear. CDR1 and CDR2 (germline): SEHNR, FQNEAQ (reference sequence). The ends were cut back, 1 base at V and 4 bases at J, with 11 bases in the middle. CDR3 length: 15 amino acids. CDR3 DNA sequence: TGTGCCAGCAGCTTAGGATGTACCGAAAATCAGCCCCAGCATTTT. The encoded protein is CASSLGCTENQPQHF.

This clonotype has ten or more counts. The J gene is TRBJ1-1, the V gene TRBV7-9; no reliable D call. The CDR3 loop spans 13 amino acids. Per the germline V gene, CDR1 is SEHNR and CDR2 is FQNEAQ (reference sequence). V was shortened by 6 bases and J by 1 base, with 9 bases between the two germline ends. The CDR3 DNA follows: TGTGCCAGCAGTTTTGACCCGAACACTGAAGCTTTCTTT. Amino acid sequence: CASSFDPNTEAFF.

CDR3 amino acids: CASSLFGGVSADTQYF. The CDR3 region has the DNA TGTGCCAGCAGCTTATTTGGGGGCGTTAGTGCAGATACGCAGTATTTT. The chain couples TRBV7-9 to TRBJ2-3, with D tentatively TRBD1 (6 bases). CDR1 is SEHNR and CDR2 is FQNEAQ in the germline V gene (reference sequence). The CDR3 extends over 16 amino acids. V lost 2 bases, J lost 4 bases, and 16 bases lay in between.

This clonotype was counted at least ten times. The chain joins TRBV7-7 to TRBJ1-1; D may be TRBD1 (5 bases). Germline V gene data show CDR1 as SSHAT and CDR2 as FNYEAQ (reference sequence). Trimming took off 1 base at V and 7 bases at J, with 10 bases between the two ends. CDR3 length: 13 residues. The CDR3 protein is CASSLGPQGEAFF. Here the CDR3 DNA reads TGTGCCAGCAGCTTAGGACCCCAGGGTGAAGCTTTCTTT.

In its sample, this clonotype was seen many times. The V gene is TRBV29-1, the J gene TRBJ2-7; TRBD1 agrees at 9 bases. V was clipped by 7 bases and J by 7 bases; unmatched bases: 11. Germline assignment: CDR1 SQVTM and CDR2 ANQGSEA. This CDR3 spans 13 amino acids. Here the CDR3 DNA reads TGCAGCGCCAAACAGGGGGCTACGCGGGAGCAGTACTTC. Encoded protein: CSAKQGATREQYF.

To note about this clonotype: This may stem from a read error, because a much larger clone lies one nucleotide away. This rearrangement joins TRBV20-1 to TRBJ2-6; D is undetermined. CDR1 and CDR2 from the germline V gene are DFQATT and SNEGSKA (reference sequence). The CDR3 is made up of 15 amino acids. V dropped 6 bases and J dropped 3 bases, with 15 bases sitting between them. Here the CDR3 reads CSAGNVDFGANVLTF. The CDR3 bases are TGCAGTGCGGGCAACGTCGACTTTGGGGCCAACGTCCTGACTTTC.

A few counts support this clonotype. The CDR3 sequence is CAITPTGFDSPLHF. As DNA, the CDR3 is TGTGCCATCACCCCGACAGGGTTTGATTCACCCCTCCACTTT. The chain employs TRBV10-3 and TRBJ1-6; 7 bases agree with TRBD1. The junction had 8 bases not matched to a gene; V was cut back by 7 bases and J by 8 bases. CDR1 ENHRY and CDR2 SYGVKD come from the germline V gene. The CDR3 has 14 residues.

The gene calls are TRBV7-9 and TRBJ2-3; the match to TRBD1 covers 8 bases. Germline trimming cut 5 bases from V and 2 bases from J; bases unmatched to any gene: 9. Germline V gene data show CDR1 as SEHNR and CDR2 as FQNEAQ (reference sequence). The CDR3 covers 16 residues. CDR3 protein: CASSERQGLYTDTQYF. The CDR3 DNA sequence: TGTGCCAGCAGCGAGAGACAGGGGCTATACACAGATACGCAGTATTTT.

This clonotype has a count of ten or more. The chain is built from TRBV12-3 or TRBV12-4 and TRBJ2-7; 7 bases are a match to TRBD2. The V gene end was trimmed by 3 bases and the J gene end by 7 bases; junction bases not matched to a gene: 12. This CDR3 is built from 15 residues. The CDR3 DNA reads as TGTGCCAGCAGTTTTGGGGGGGAGCCACCGTGGGAGCAGTACTTC. Translation: CASSFGGEPPWEQYF.

The J gene is TRBJ1-6, the V gene TRBV7-2, with D possibly TRBD1 on 5 matching bases. V lost 5 bases and J 6 bases, leaving 14 bases between the germline ends. Germline CDR1 reads SGHTA; CDR2 reads FQGNSA. CDR3 length: 15 residues. This chain's CDR3 is CASSRGDGSNSPLHF. CDR3 DNA: TGTGCCAGCAGCCGAGGGGACGGTAGTAATTCACCCCTCCACTTT. Full variable domain (missing parts from reference TRBV7-2 and TRBJ1-6): GAGVSQSPSNKVTEKGKDVELRCDPISGHTALYWYRQSLGQGLEFLIYFQGNSAPDKSGLPSDRFSAERTGGSVSTLTIQRTQQEDSAVYLCASSRGDGSNSPLHFGNGTRLTVT.

V is TRBV4-1 and J is TRBJ2-1; 11 bases are shared with TRBD2. The CDR3 runs 17 residues. Germline V gene data show CDR1 as MGHRA and CDR2 as YSYEKL. Trimming took 5 bases from V and 8 from J; bases not matched to a gene: 14. CDR3 DNA sequence: TGCGCCAGCAGCTCCCGATTAGCGGGGGGGCCTGAGGATGAGCAGTTCTTC. It yields the protein CASSSRLAGGPEDEQFF.

This clonotype was picked up a small number of times. The V call is TRBV27, the J call TRBJ1-1, with a tentative D call TRBD1 (6 bases). The CDR3 is made up of 13 amino acids. Germline CDR1 is MNHEY and CDR2 is SMNVEV (reference sequence). Trimming shortened V by 8 bases and J by 0 bases, and 10 bases separated the two germline ends. In nucleotides, the CDR3 is TGTGCCAGCGGGACAACATTGAACACTGAAGCTTTCTTT. Its translation is CASGTTLNTEAFF.

In its sample, this clonotype was seen a few times. The V call is TRBV20-1, the J call TRBJ2-7; 11 bases are shared with TRBD1. The CDR3 spans 12 residues. After removal of 5 bases from V and 6 bases from J, the junction contained 3 bases not matched to a gene. Germline-derived CDR1 and CDR2 are DFQATT and SNEGSKA (reference sequence). CDR3: CSAVGQGGEQYF. The DNA for the CDR3 is TGCAGTGCTGTGGGACAGGGGGGCGAGCAGTACTTC.

This clonotype was seen ten or more times. The rearrangement joins TRBV30 to TRBJ2-5, with D perhaps matching TRBD1 or TRBD2 (5 bases each). The CDR3 is 13 residues long. V lost 2 bases to trimming and J lost 1 base, with 8 bases between them. Germline CDR1 and CDR2: GTSNPN and SVGIG (reference sequence). The CDR3: CAWSRDGQETQYF. In DNA, the CDR3 is TGTGCCTGGAGTCGGGACGGCCAAGAGACCCAGTACTTC.

This clonotype was observed many times. The chain carries TRBV10-3 and TRBJ2-5; 7 bases match TRBD2. J lost 2 bases, V lost 7 bases, and 4 bases had no gene match. Germline V lookup: CDR1 ENHRY, CDR2 SYGVKD. This CDR3 is built from 13 residues. CDR3 sequence reads: CAIKGGLQETQYF. The CDR3 DNA sequence: TGTGCCATCAAGGGAGGGCTACAAGAGACCCAGTACTTC.

V is TRBV12-3 or TRBV12-4 and J is TRBJ1-6, with D perhaps TRBD1 (6 bases). Trimming took 5 bases from V and 4 from J, leaving 12 bases between them. This CDR3 has 15 amino acids. CDR3 loop: CASSPGTPYNSPLHF. The CDR3 DNA reads TGTGCCAGCAGTCCTGGGACACCTTATAATTCACCCCTCCACTTT.

The rearrangement links TRBV2 to TRBJ2-6; no definite D call. V was clipped by 6 bases and J by 0 bases, with 9 bases between them. CDR3 length: 15 residues. Germline CDR1 is SNHLY and CDR2 is FYNNEI. CDR3 DNA sequence: TGTGCCAGCAGGGAAAGAAACTCTGGGGCCAACGTCCTGACTTTC. Protein: CASRERNSGANVLTF.

This clonotype appeared many times. The CDR3 nucleotides are TGTGCCAGCAATCCAGGACAGGCTGGAAACACCATATATTTT. Translating gives CASNPGQAGNTIYF. V gene TRBV6-6 combines with J gene TRBJ1-3; 7 positions match TRBD1. After removal of 7 bases from V and 2 bases from J, the junction contained 5 bases not matched to a gene. The CDR3 contains 14 residues. CDR1 MNHNY and CDR2 SVGAGI come from the germline V gene (reference sequence).

There are a few counts of this clonotype. CDR3 coding DNA: TGTGCCAGCAGTTTGCCGGTCTCGATAGCTGAAGCTTTCTTT. Translated, it gives CASSLPVSIAEAFF. The chain joins TRBV12-3 or TRBV12-4 to TRBJ1-1; D remains ambiguous. The CDR3 has 14 amino acids. Deletions cut 3 bases from V and 6 bases from J, with 14 bases between.

In this sample, this clonotype turned up a few times. V and J are TRBV5-6 and TRBJ1-2; TRBD1 matches 8 bases. The V gene end was trimmed by 4 bases and the J gene end by 14 bases; junction bases not matched to a gene: 10. This CDR3 contains 12 residues. In germline, CDR1 is SGHDT, CDR2 YYEEEE. The CDR3 loop reads CASSKGDRPETF. Written as DNA, the CDR3 is TGTGCCAGCAGCAAAGGGGACAGGCCTGAAACCTTC.

This clonotype was counted only a few times. The rearrangement uses TRBV7-9 and TRBJ1-4; D perhaps matches TRBD1 (6 bases). The CDR3 covers 13 residues. Germline V gives CDR1 SEHNR, CDR2 FQNEAQ (reference sequence). Trimming removed 8 bases from V and 5 bases from J, with 12 bases in between. CDR3 protein: CASPPGGNEKLFF. As DNA, the CDR3 is TGTGCCAGCCCCCCCGGGGGCAATGAAAAACTGTTTTTT. Full variable domain (remainder filled in from reference TRBV7-9 and TRBJ1-4): DTGVSQNPRHKITKRGQNVTFRCDPISEHNRLYWYRQTLGQGPEFLTYFQNEAQLEKSRLLSDRFSAERPKGSFSTLEIQRTEQGDSAMYLCASPPGGNEKLFFGSGTQLSVL.

The chain combines TRBV12-3 or TRBV12-4 with TRBJ1-6; a possible D gene is TRBD1 (5 bases). The CDR3 loop spans 15 amino acids. V lost 3 bases and J 9 bases, leaving 15 bases between the germline ends. This chain's CDR3 is CASSFWGIRGSPLHF. CDR3 nucleotide sequence: TGTGCCAGCAGTTTTTGGGGGATTCGGGGTTCACCCCTCCACTTT.

The chain joins TRBV29-1 to TRBJ1-1; D call uncertain. The CDR3 contains 13 residues. CDR1 and CDR2 (germline): SQVTM, ANQGSEA. V gave up 4 bases and J gave up 2 bases, with 11 bases separating them. The DNA of the CDR3 is TGCAGCGTTGGGATCTTGGGAAACACTGAAGCTTTCTTT. Its translation: CSVGILGNTEAFF.

This chain links TRBV28 with TRBJ1-4; unclear D gene. This CDR3 region has 15 residues. In germline, CDR1 is MDHEN, CDR2 SYDVKM. The germline V and J ends were trimmed by 1 base and 0 bases, with 6 bases remaining between them. This CDR3 is CASSLSDATNEKLFF. Written as DNA, the CDR3 is TGTGCCAGCAGTTTATCGGATGCAACTAATGAAAAACTGTTTTTT.

For this clonotype: The germline gene is not matched at one end of the junction; a read error may be the cause. The rearrangement joins TRBV30 to TRBJ1-5; TRBD1 matches 8 bases. CDR3 size: 12 residues. The germline gives CDR1 GTSNPN, CDR2 SVGIG (reference sequence). The CDR3 loop reads CACRQGLQPQNF. The CDR3 DNA reads as TGTGCCTGCCGACAGGGGTTACAGCCCCAGAATTTT.

As regards this clonotype: It may be a read error: a sequence one base away is much more abundant. The chain carries TRBV20-1 and TRBJ1-2, with TRBD1 matching over 7 bases. Trimming cost V 3 bases and J 0 bases; bases outside gene matches: 7. This CDR3 contains 15 residues. The V gene's germline CDR1 is DFQATT and CDR2 SNEGSKA (reference sequence). The CDR3 DNA follows: TGCAGTGCTAGCGTTCAGGGGACAGCTAACTATGGCTACACCTTC. Protein: CSASVQGTANYGYTF.

Concerning this clonotype itself: At one end, the junction sequence differs from germline, possibly due to a read error. This chain's CDR3 is CASSYLAGTGSYSNQPQNF. CDR3 coding DNA: TGTGCCAGCAGTTATCTAGCCGGGACAGGGTCTTATAGCAATCAGCCCCAGAATTTT. This chain joins TRBV6-5 and TRBJ1-5, with 9 bases lining up with TRBD1. Germline CDR1 reads MNHEY; CDR2 reads SVGAGI. The CDR3 loop spans 19 amino acids.

Many counts were recorded for this clonotype. V is TRBV12-3 or TRBV12-4 and J is TRBJ1-2, with D possibly TRBD1 on 5 matching bases. The CDR3 runs 14 residues. V lost 0 bases to trimming and J lost 6 bases, with 11 bases between them. The CDR3 is CASSLAGTRDGYTF. For the CDR3, the DNA is TGTGCCAGCAGTTTAGCAGGGACCCGAGATGGCTACACCTTC.

Comment on this clonotype: This could be a read error, since a much larger clone is one nucleotide away. The V call is TRBV18, the J call TRBJ2-1, with 16 bases lining up with TRBD2. This CDR3 is 20 amino acids long. CDR1 and CDR2 (germline): KGHSH, LQKENI. DNA for the CDR3: TGTACCAGCTCACCGGACACCGGGACTAGCGGGGGGGCGTCCAAATATGAGCAGTTCTTC. It encodes CTSSPDTGTSGGASKYEQFF.